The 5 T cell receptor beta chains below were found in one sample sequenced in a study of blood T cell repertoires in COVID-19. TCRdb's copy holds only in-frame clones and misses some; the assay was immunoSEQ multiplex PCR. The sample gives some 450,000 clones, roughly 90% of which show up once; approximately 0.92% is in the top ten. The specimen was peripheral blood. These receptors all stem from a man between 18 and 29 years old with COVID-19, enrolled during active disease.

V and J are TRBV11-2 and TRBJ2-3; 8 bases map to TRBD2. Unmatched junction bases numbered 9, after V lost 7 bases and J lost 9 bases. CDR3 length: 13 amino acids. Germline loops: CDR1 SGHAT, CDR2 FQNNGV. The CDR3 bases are TGTGCCAGCACCGGGGGGGCCAGGGCGACGCAGTATTTT. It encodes CASTGGARATQYF.

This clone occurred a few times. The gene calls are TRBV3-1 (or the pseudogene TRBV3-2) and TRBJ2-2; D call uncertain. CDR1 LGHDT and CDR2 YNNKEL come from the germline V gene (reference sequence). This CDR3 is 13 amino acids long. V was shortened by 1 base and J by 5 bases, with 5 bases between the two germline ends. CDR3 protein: CASSQARTGELFF. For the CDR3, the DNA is TGTGCCAGCAGCCAAGCGAGGACCGGGGAGCTGTTTTTT.

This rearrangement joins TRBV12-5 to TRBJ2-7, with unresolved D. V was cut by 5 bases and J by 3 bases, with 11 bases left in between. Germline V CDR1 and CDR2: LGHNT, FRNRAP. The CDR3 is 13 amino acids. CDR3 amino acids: CASGLDTFYEQYF. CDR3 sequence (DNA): TGTGCTAGTGGTCTCGACACGTTCTACGAGCAGTACTTC.

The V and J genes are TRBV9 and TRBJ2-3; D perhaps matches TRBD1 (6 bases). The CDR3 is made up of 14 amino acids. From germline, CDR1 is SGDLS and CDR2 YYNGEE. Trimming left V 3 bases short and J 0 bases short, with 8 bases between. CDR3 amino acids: CASSADSSTDTQYF. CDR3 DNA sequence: TGTGCCAGCAGCGCGGACAGCAGCACAGATACGCAGTATTTT.

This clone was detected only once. The CDR3 DNA follows: TGTGCCAGCAGTCGACCTGGGACTAGCGGTCGAGAGACCCAGTACTTC. This translates into CASSRPGTSGRETQYF. The chain links TRBV6-6 to TRBJ2-5; 11 bases align to TRBD2. The J segment lost 4 bases and the V segment lost 5 bases, leaving 9 bases of the junction unmatched. Germline V gene sequence: CDR1 MNHNY, CDR2 SVGAGI (reference sequence). This CDR3 is built from 16 residues.